This T cell receptor (beta chain) was captured in a study of technical replicates of blood from a handful of donors. TCRdb's copy holds only in-frame clones and misses some; the assay was immunoSEQ multiplex PCR. The sample includes tens of thousands of clones, 91% of them seen just once. J gave up 8 bases and V 4 bases, and 6 bases lay outside the gene matches. This CDR3 is 13 amino acids long. Germline lookup yields CDR1 SQVTM and CDR2 ANQGSEA. This TCR derives from a human donor in good health. Some clones in this sample may be carry-over from other donors' samples. Sequencing used PBMCs. The chain links TRBV29-1 to TRBJ1-4; 8 nucleotides agree with TRBD1. CDR3 sequence: CSVAGGLGEKLFF. CDR3 bases: TGCAGCGTTGCAGGGGGCTTGGGGGAAAAACTGTTTTTT.